The clone carrying this T cell receptor (beta chain) appeared once. This sample was included in a study of blood T cell repertoires in COVID-19. TCRdb's table, derived via immunoSEQ multiplex PCR, lists solely in-frame clones and lacks some. The sample contains roughly 68,000 clones, 70% to 90% of which appear only once. The V gene's germline CDR1 is SGHRS and CDR2 YFSETQ. The junction had 4 bases not matched to a gene; V was cut back by 4 bases and J by 2 bases. This CDR3 is 14 amino acids long. The chain couples TRBV5-1 to TRBJ2-5; 8 nucleotides align to TRBD2. This sequence originates from a woman of 80 years or more with active COVID-19. Sample: peripheral blood. CDR3 loop: CASSQIAGQETQYF. Here the CDR3 DNA reads TGCGCCAGCAGCCAAATAGCGGGACAAGAGACCCAGTACTTC.